This is a list of T cell receptor beta chains from one sample in a study of glioma-infiltrating T cells. TCRdb redid the calling of the multiplex PCR reads with MiXCR, one entry per CDR3 protein. The sample holds roughly 100,000 distinct CDR3 sequences, 35% to 45% seen once. Sequencing was carried out using glioma tissue, nonneoplastic brain tissue, or PBMCs (not recorded which). These receptors were obtained from a human donor with low-grade glioma or glioblastoma, undergoing nonglioma brain surgery, or in good health (not recorded which). The CDR3 runs from the conserved cysteine through the conserved F or W. The D gene is left open where the match is weak. Size values are once, few and many counts, or a class for expanded clones, and some rows have none.

size: many
V: TRBV15
D: TRBD1
J: TRBJ2-7
CDR3: CATSIDRGVYEQYF
DNA: TGTGCCACCAGCATCGACAGGGGGGTCTACGAGCAGTACTTC

size: many
V: TRBV24-1
D: TRBD1
J: TRBJ2-6
CDR3: CATSDRGDRGTGANVLTF
DNA: TGTGCCACCAGTGATCGCGGGGACAGGGGAACTGGGGCCAACGTCCTGACTTTC

size: many
V: TRBV5-6
D: -
J: TRBJ1-2
CDR3: CASSSLEGRGYGYTF
DNA: TGTGCCAGCAGCTCATTAGAGGGACGTGGCTATGGCTACACCTTC

size: many
V: TRBV6-2/TRBV6-3
D: -
J: TRBJ2-5
CDR3: CASSYSRGQETQYF
DNA: TGTGCCAGCAGTTACTCGCGGGGCCAAGAGACCCAGTACTTC

size: -
V: TRBV20-1
D: -
J: TRBJ1-3
CDR3: CSASKGLDSGKTRYF
DNA: TGCAGTGCTAGCAAGGGATTAGACTCTGGAAAGACCAGATATTTT

size: -
V: TRBV12-3/TRBV12-4
D: TRBD2
J: TRBJ2-7
CDR3: CASSPGPAGSYEQYF
DNA: TGTGCCAGCAGTCCGGGACCAGCGGGGTCCTACGAGCAGTACTTC

size: -
V: TRBV7-3
D: -
J: TRBJ1-5
CDR3: CASTNCWEGRNHPQHF
DNA: TGTGCCAGCACCAACTGTTGGGAGGGGCGCAATCATCCCCAGCATTTT

size: -
V: TRBV6-4
D: -
J: TRBJ1-2
CDR3: CTSSVDRRSGYTF
DNA: TGTACTAGCAGTGTAGACAGGCGGAGCGGCTACACCTTC

size: many
V: TRBV19
D: -
J: TRBJ2-1
CDR3: CASSISRMGRDNEQFF
DNA: TGTGCCAGTAGTATCTCGAGGATGGGTAGGGACAATGAGCAGTTCTTC

size: -
V: TRBV5-6
D: -
J: TRBJ2-7
CDR3: CASSFGKGGYEQYF
DNA: TGTGCCAGCAGCTTTGGGAAAGGGGGTTACGAGCAGTACTTC

size: many
V: TRBV7-2
D: -
J: TRBJ2-7
CDR3: CASSLAAGATFEQYF
DNA: TGTGCCAGCAGCTTAGCAGCAGGGGCGACTTTCGAGCAGTACTTC

size: many
V: TRBV6-6
D: TRBD2
J: TRBJ2-1
CDR3: CASSYAGGPSEQFF
DNA: TGTGCCAGCAGTTACGCGGGGGGGCCTTCTGAGCAGTTCTTC

size: few
V: TRBV11-2
D: TRBD1
J: TRBJ2-1
CDR3: CASSQGNRGNEQFF
DNA: TGTGCCAGCAGCCAAGGGAACAGGGGCAATGAGCAGTTCTTC

size: many
V: TRBV7-8
D: -
J: TRBJ2-2
CDR3: CASSLSLDTGELFF
DNA: TGTGCCAGCAGCTTATCGCTTGACACCGGGGAGCTGTTTTTT

size: many
V: TRBV5-4
D: -
J: TRBJ2-1
CDR3: CASSVGVADNEQFF
DNA: TGTGCCAGCAGCGTCGGAGTGGCGGACAATGAGCAGTTCTTC

size: -
V: TRBV6-1
D: -
J: TRBJ2-7
CDR3: CAIGQESYEQYF
DNA: TGTGCCATTGGCCAGGAATCCTACGAGCAGTACTTC

size: many
V: TRBV24-1
D: -
J: TRBJ2-7
CDR3: CATSDGASEYF
DNA: TGTGCCACCAGTGATGGGGCTTCAGAGTACTTC

size: -
V: TRBV15
D: -
J: TRBJ1-5
CDR3: CATSRDHREGQPQHF
DNA: TGTGCCACCAGCAGAGATCACAGGGAAGGACAGCCCCAGCATTTT

size: -
V: TRBV11-2
D: -
J: TRBJ2-1
CDR3: CAGSYLWGGPNEQFF
DNA: TGTGCCGGCAGCTACTTGTGGGGAGGCCCCAATGAGCAGTTCTTC

size: many
V: TRBV10-3
D: TRBD1
J: TRBJ1-4
CDR3: CAISETSPGQGVEKLFF
DNA: TGTGCCATCAGTGAGACCTCTCCGGGACAGGGAGTCGAAAAACTGTTTTTT

size: -
V: TRBV6-1
D: -
J: TRBJ2-7
CDR3: CASFPTGGPYEQYF
DNA: TGTGCCAGCTTTCCTACAGGAGGTCCCTACGAGCAGTACTTC

size: -
V: TRBV4-1
D: TRBD1
J: TRBJ2-7
CDR3: CASSQGGQYGEQYF
DNA: TGTGCCAGCAGCCAAGGGGGACAGTACGGGGAGCAGTACTTC

size: many
V: TRBV20-1
D: -
J: TRBJ2-7
CDR3: CSATGGGYEQYF
DNA: TGCAGTGCTACCGGAGGCGGGTACGAGCAGTACTTC

size: -
V: TRBV25-1
D: -
J: TRBJ2-7
CDR3: CASSWDGTYELYF
DNA: TGTGCCAGCAGCTGGGACGGAACCTACGAGCTGTACTTC

size: -
V: TRBV28
D: -
J: TRBJ2-1
CDR3: CASLDLVGQLF
DNA: TGTGCCAGCCTCGACTTGGTAGGGCAGCTCTTC

size: -
V: TRBV12-5
D: -
J: TRBJ2-1
CDR3: CASGLVQAKNEQFF
DNA: TGTGCTAGTGGTTTGGTACAAGCCAAGAATGAGCAGTTCTTC

size: -
V: TRBV14
D: TRBD1
J: TRBJ1-1
CDR3: CASSQGAGGNTEAFF
DNA: TGTGCCAGCAGCCAAGGAGCAGGGGGGAACACTGAAGCCTTCTTT

size: -
V: TRBV3-1
D: -
J: TRBJ1-4
CDR3: CASSQEGTHNEKPFF
DNA: TGCGCCAGCAGCCAAGAGGGGACTCATAATGAAAAACCGTTTTTT

size: many
V: TRBV7-2
D: TRBD1
J: TRBJ2-5
CDR3: CASSEWTGVSETQYF
DNA: TGTGCCAGCAGCGAGTGGACAGGGGTTTCAGAGACCCAGTACTTC

size: -
V: TRBV20-1
D: TRBD1
J: TRBJ1-6
CDR3: CSARRTGCNSPLHF
DNA: TGCAGCGCTAGACGGACAGGCTGTAATTCACCCCTCCACTTT

size: many
V: TRBV19
D: TRBD2
J: TRBJ2-1
CDR3: CASSILSSGGSNEQFF
DNA: TGTGCCAGTAGTATTTTGTCTAGCGGGGGGTCCAATGAGCAGTTCTTC

size: many
V: TRBV28
D: -
J: TRBJ2-7
CDR3: CASSLTRTTYEQYF
DNA: TGTGCCAGCAGCCTAACCAGGACAACCTACGAGCAGTACTTC

size: -
V: TRBV9
D: -
J: TRBJ2-5
CDR3: CASSPEGGGAETQYF
DNA: TGTGCCAGCAGTCCCGAGGGAGGGGGGGCCGAGACCCAGTACTTC

size: many
V: TRBV12-3/TRBV12-4
D: TRBD2
J: TRBJ2-1
CDR3: CASSWLRGGINEQFF
DNA: TGTGCCAGCAGTTGGTTACGGGGGGGCATCAATGAGCAGTTCTTC

size: -
V: TRBV28
D: TRBD2
J: TRBJ2-3
CDR3: CASSTTRAGSTDTQYF
DNA: TGTGCCAGCAGTACAACACGAGCGGGGAGCACAGATACGCAGTATTTT

size: many
V: TRBV7-8
D: TRBD1
J: TRBJ1-1
CDR3: CASSIRDRSSWSTEAFF
DNA: TGTGCCAGCAGCATCCGGGACAGGTCTTCCTGGAGCACTGAAGCTTTCTTT

size: -
V: TRBV19
D: TRBD2
J: TRBJ2-6
CDR3: CASTLTSFSGANVLTF
DNA: TGTGCCAGTACCTTGACTAGCTTCTCTGGGGCCAACGTCCTGACTTTC

size: -
V: TRBV12-3/TRBV12-4
D: -
J: TRBJ2-7
CDR3: CASSFIILGGAQEQYF
DNA: TGTGCCAGCAGTTTTATCATTTTAGGGGGGGCGCAAGAGCAGTACTTC

size: many
V: TRBV28
D: -
J: TRBJ1-1
CDR3: CASSLVGGVNTEAFF
DNA: TGTGCCAGCAGTTTAGTCGGGGGGGTGAACACTGAAGCTTTCTTT

size: many
V: TRBV4-3
D: -
J: TRBJ2-5
CDR3: CASSPRVLGETQYF
DNA: TGCGCCAGCAGCCCACGGGTGCTTGGGGAGACCCAGTACTTC

size: -
V: TRBV5-1
D: TRBD2
J: TRBJ2-3
CDR3: CASSQKLAGDTTDTQYF
DNA: TGCGCCAGCAGCCAGAAACTAGCGGGGGACACCACAGATACGCAGTATTTT

size: many
V: TRBV18
D: -
J: TRBJ2-7
CDR3: CASSPPVRTEQYF
DNA: TGTGCCAGCTCACCACCGGTTCGGACCGAGCAGTACTTC

size: -
V: TRBV6-6
D: -
J: TRBJ1-1
CDR3: CASSEGRNTEAFF
DNA: TGTGCCAGCAGTGAGGGCAGGAACACTGAAGCTTTCTTT

size: -
V: TRBV20-1
D: -
J: TRBJ2-5
CDR3: CSARGLTGVPETQYF
DNA: TGCAGTGCTAGAGGACTAACGGGAGTCCCAGAGACCCAGTACTTC

size: -
V: TRBV6-2/TRBV6-3
D: -
J: TRBJ2-3
CDR3: CVSSSASGSTDTQYF
DNA: TGTGTCAGCAGTTCAGCCAGCGGGAGCACAGATACGCAGTATTTT

size: many
V: TRBV12-3/TRBV12-4
D: TRBD2
J: TRBJ2-2
CDR3: CASSSSGGNTGELFF
DNA: TGTGCCAGCAGTAGTAGCGGGGGTAACACCGGGGAGCTGTTTTTT

size: many
V: TRBV5-1
D: -
J: TRBJ1-1
CDR3: CASSLGSGNTEAFF
DNA: TGCGCCAGCAGCTTGGGTTCAGGTAACACTGAAGCTTTCTTT

size: many
V: TRBV5-1
D: TRBD1
J: TRBJ2-7
CDR3: CASSADRDRRNEQYF
DNA: TGCGCCAGCAGCGCGGACCGGGACAGAAGAAACGAGCAGTACTTC

size: many
V: TRBV24-1
D: -
J: TRBJ2-7
CDR3: CATSDFGDEQYF
DNA: TGTGCCACCAGTGATTTTGGCGACGAGCAGTACTTC

size: -
V: TRBV9
D: TRBD1
J: TRBJ2-7
CDR3: CASSVSGTGSYEQYF
DNA: TGTGCCAGCAGCGTATCCGGGACAGGGTCCTACGAGCAGTACTTC

size: many
V: TRBV6-2/TRBV6-3
D: TRBD2
J: TRBJ2-3
CDR3: CASSFSGGRTSTDTQYF
DNA: TGTGCCAGCAGTTTTAGCGGGGGGCGGACTAGCACAGATACGCAGTATTTT

size: -
V: TRBV6-1
D: -
J: TRBJ1-2
CDR3: CDSSKTAGYGYTF
DNA: TGTGACAGCAGTAAGACGGCTGGGTATGGCTACACCTTC

size: many
V: TRBV7-9
D: TRBD2
J: TRBJ2-7
CDR3: CASSSSRLADYEQYF
DNA: TGTGCCAGCAGCTCTTCCAGACTAGCGGACTACGAGCAGTACTTC

size: many
V: TRBV9
D: -
J: TRBJ2-1
CDR3: CASSADSYNEQFF
DNA: TGTGCCAGCAGCGCGGACAGTTACAATGAGCAGTTCTTC

size: many
V: TRBV11-2
D: TRBD2
J: TRBJ2-3
CDR3: CASSLTSGGDTQYF
DNA: TGTGCCAGCAGCTTAACTAGCGGGGGAGATACGCAGTATTTT